The 17 T cell receptor beta chains given below trace back to one sample, sequenced in a study of T cells in Graves' hyperthyroidism and ophthalmopathy. From RNA transcripts, TCR beta CDR3 regions were amplified. An initial round of RT-PCR targeting the TCR CDR3 relied on the HTBI primer set. One entry per CDR3 protein results from TCRdb running MiXCR on the multiplex PCR reads. The data contain more than 300,000 distinct CDR3 sequences, about 17% of them singletons. The sample consisted of blood. These receptors originate from a woman between 25 and 40 years old with Graves' hyperthyroidism that later progressed to Graves' ophthalmopathy.

The chain uses TRBV6-2 or TRBV6-3 and TRBJ1-5; D is possibly TRBD1 (5 bases). Germline CDR1 reads MNHEY; CDR2 reads SVGEGT. The CDR3 spans 15 residues. Trimming pared 7 bases from V and 0 bases from J, leaving 13 bases between. CDR3 sequence (DNA): TGTGCCAGCACCAACGGGGACGCTAGCAATCAGCCCCAGCATTTT. This translates into CASTNGDASNQPQHF.

This clonotype was counted at least ten times. This sequence joins TRBV2 and TRBJ1-6; no firm D call. In germline, CDR1 is SNHLY, CDR2 FYNNEI. Trimming left V 3 bases short and J 9 bases short, with 15 bases between. CDR3 length: 15 amino acids. In nucleotides, the CDR3 is TGTGCCAGCAGTGACGGGTCTAGTTTTTTTTCACCCCTCCACTTT. Translation: CASSDGSSFFSPLHF.

This clonotype was found many times. The gene calls are TRBV30 and TRBJ2-7, with a possible D match to TRBD1 (6 bases). V was trimmed by 8 bases and J by 0 bases, leaving 14 bases between them. CDR3 length: 13 residues. Germline V CDR1 and CDR2: GTSNPN, SVGIG (reference sequence). The CDR3 sequence: CARADRNSYEQYF. DNA of the CDR3: TGTGCCCGGGCGGACAGAAACTCCTACGAGCAGTACTTC.

This clonotype came up a few times. The chain combines TRBV9 with TRBJ2-1; 12 nucleotides align to TRBD2. Germline trimming cut 2 bases from V and 8 bases from J; bases unmatched to any gene: 8. CDR1 SGDLS and CDR2 YYNGEE come from the germline V gene. This CDR3 region has 16 residues. CDR3 residues: CASSVTTSGSHDEQFF. The DNA of the CDR3 is TGTGCCAGCAGCGTCACGACTAGCGGGAGTCACGATGAGCAGTTCTTC.

The J gene is TRBJ1-1, the V gene TRBV6-1; D remains unclear. The CDR3 runs 16 residues. Germline lookup yields CDR1 MNHNS and CDR2 SASEGT. V lost 6 bases and J lost 0, with 17 bases in between. The CDR3 protein is CASSPGPSLVNTEAFF. The CDR3 nucleotides are TGTGCCAGCAGCCCCGGGCCCTCCTTGGTGAACACTGAAGCTTTCTTT.

The J gene is TRBJ1-4, the V gene TRBV4-1, with D unclear. Deletions cut 7 bases from V and 0 bases from J, with 18 bases between. The V gene's germline CDR1 is MGHRA and CDR2 YSYEKL. The CDR3 contains 17 residues. The DNA for the CDR3 is TGCGCCAGCAAACGAGGAACGGACGGAACAACTAATGAAAAACTGTTTTTT. This gives the protein CASKRGTDGTTNEKLFF.

This clonotype appeared many times. The chain couples TRBV12-5 to TRBJ2-2; TRBD2 agrees at 8 bases. This CDR3 is built from 16 residues. Losses at the gene ends were 4 bases for V and 0 bases for J; bases not matched to a gene: 4. Germline V CDR1 and CDR2: LGHNT, FRNRAP. In DNA, the CDR3 is TGTGCTAGTGGTTCCCAAGCGGGGGCGAACACCGGGGAGCTGTTTTTT. This encodes CASGSQAGANTGELFF. Variable domain in full (rest from reference TRBV12-5 and TRBJ2-2): DARVTQTPRHKVTEMGQEVTMRCQPILGHNTVFWYRQTMMQGLELLAYFRNRAPLDDSGMPKDRFSAEMPDATLATLKIQPSEPRDSAVYFCASGSQAGANTGELFFGEGSRLTVL.

The chain links TRBV20-1 to TRBJ1-4; D perhaps matches TRBD1 (5 bases). Germline CDR1 DFQATT, CDR2 SNEGSKA (reference sequence). The V end lost 4 bases, the J end lost 5 bases, and 11 bases lay between the germline ends. The CDR3 extends over 13 amino acids. CDR3 coding DNA: TGCAGTGCTAACCTCCGGGGGAATGAAAAACTGTTTTTT. It codes for CSANLRGNEKLFF.

The rearrangement uses TRBV4-2 and TRBJ1-6; 8 nucleotides match TRBD1. The J segment lost 9 bases and the V segment lost 1 base, leaving 8 bases of the junction unmatched. The CDR3 is 16 amino acids. Germline CDR1 reads LGHNA; CDR2 reads YNFKEQ. The DNA for the CDR3 is TGTGCCAGCAGCCAAGTCGTGACAGGGGAGGCTTCACCCCTCCACTTT. It translates to CASSQVVTGEASPLHF.

The sample holds a few counts of this clonotype. This chain connects TRBV25-1 to TRBJ1-2, with a possible D match to TRBD1 (5 bases). CDR1 is MGHDK and CDR2 is SYGVNS in the germline V gene. The CDR3 is made up of 11 amino acids. The V end lost 8 bases, the J end lost 6 bases, and 10 bases lay between the germline ends. CDR3 sequence (DNA): TGTGCCAGCGGGCAGGGCGATGGCTACACCTTC. Encoded protein: CASGQGDGYTF.

This clonotype was counted only a few times. The chain carries TRBV15 and TRBJ2-5; D gene ambiguous. Trimming took off 0 bases at V and 2 bases at J, with 4 bases between the two ends. Germline lookup yields CDR1 LNHNV and CDR2 YYDKDF (reference sequence). This CDR3 spans 13 amino acids. CDR3 protein: CATSRELQETQYF. CDR3 bases: TGTGCCACCAGCAGAGAGTTACAAGAGACCCAGTACTTC. Variable domain in full (rest from reference TRBV15 and TRBJ2-5): DAMVIQNPRYQVTQFGKPVTLSCSQTLNHNVMYWYQQKSSQAPKLLFHYYDKDFNNEADTPDNFQSRRPNTSFCFLDIRSPGLGDTAMYLCATSRELQETQYFGPGTRLLVL.

This clonotype was observed at least ten times. The gene calls are TRBV6-6 and TRBJ1-6; D not resolved. The V end lost 0 bases, the J end lost 7 bases, and 13 bases lay between the germline ends. The CDR3 runs to 16 residues. Germline-derived CDR1 and CDR2 are MNHNY and SVGAGI (reference sequence). The CDR3 nucleotides read TGTGCCAGCAGTTACTCGATAGGAGACCCCAATTCACCCCTCCACTTT. It translates to CASSYSIGDPNSPLHF.

V and J are TRBV7-9 and TRBJ2-3, with D uncertain. The CDR3 contains 12 residues. V was cut by 5 bases and J by 6 bases, with 9 bases left in between. From germline, CDR1 is SEHNR and CDR2 FQNEAQ (reference sequence). CDR3 in amino acids: CASSPDLDTQYF. As DNA, the CDR3 is TGTGCCAGCAGCCCCGACCTGGATACGCAGTATTTT.

The chain joins TRBV12-3 or TRBV12-4 to TRBJ1-1; 7 bases are a match to TRBD1. The CDR3 covers 14 residues. After removal of 6 bases from V and 3 bases from J, the junction contained 7 bases not matched to a gene. This CDR3 is CASSPATGDTEAFF. Here the CDR3 DNA reads TGTGCCAGCAGCCCCGCCACAGGGGACACTGAAGCTTTCTTT.

This clonotype was picked up many times. This chain joins TRBV12-3 or TRBV12-4 and TRBJ1-1; no clear D. This CDR3 region has 14 residues. Trimming removed 2 bases at V and 0 bases at J, with 7 bases between. The CDR3 sequence is CASSLMGVNTEAFF. CDR3 sequence (DNA): TGTGCCAGCAGTTTAATGGGCGTGAACACTGAAGCTTTCTTT.

This clonotype was seen ten or more times. This chain links TRBV2 with TRBJ2-3; 11 bases map to TRBD2. V lost 9 bases, J lost 4 bases, and 9 bases stayed unmatched. The CDR3 spans 15 residues. Germline V gene sequence: CDR1 SNHLY, CDR2 FYNNEI. The CDR3 sequence: CARRIAGGPADTQYF. CDR3 DNA: TGTGCCAGGCGGATAGCGGGGGGGCCGGCAGATACGCAGTATTTT.

In this sample, this clonotype turned up many times. This rearrangement joins TRBV28 to TRBJ1-6, with 11 bases lining up with TRBD1. This CDR3 is built from 17 residues. Trimming cost V 5 bases and J 6 bases; bases outside gene matches: 9. The germline V gene encodes CDR1 MDHEN and CDR2 SYDVKM. The CDR3 spells CASSLPGTGGPNSPLHF. The CDR3 nucleotides read TGTGCCAGCAGTCTGCCCGGGACAGGGGGACCTAATTCACCCCTCCACTTT.